Sequencing of this T cell receptor beta chain was carried out in a study of Ad26.COV2.S vaccination and SARS-CoV-2 variants. Study context: Enrolled in COV1001, the donor was in the Ad26.COV2.S trial arm, which received the vaccine. Overall study findings and caveats: People given the vaccine had a wider spike-specific TCR breadth than placebo recipients did. Estimates derived from TCR breadth and depth analyses may have underestimated total T cell responses.

Notes on this clone: What it binds is not known.

Repertoires were generated with immunoSEQ multiplex PCR, while TCRdb's copy carries only in-frame clones and drops some. The sample shows approximately 350,000 clones, around 87% of them seen only once. V was clipped by 1 base and J by 1 base; unmatched bases: 8. CDR3 length: 17 amino acids. The V gene's germline CDR1 is MNHEY and CDR2 SMNVEV (reference sequence). Regarding treatment: some 19 received Ad26.COV2.S at low or high dose, single or two shots; five or six received placebo; per-sample allocation not given. Vaccine and placebo recipients were sampled on day 63 after the first injection. This TCR came from a person aged 18-65 years who received the Ad26.COV2.S COVID-19 vaccine or a placebo. Source: peripheral blood, taken in a trial of Ad26.COV2.S vaccine versus placebo. V gene TRBV27 combines with J gene TRBJ1-1; 8 nucleotides line up with TRBD1. The CDR3 sequence is CASSLYPGGNGNTEAFF. For the CDR3, the DNA is TGTGCCAGCAGTTTATATCCAGGGGGCAACGGGAACACTGAAGCTTTCTTT.